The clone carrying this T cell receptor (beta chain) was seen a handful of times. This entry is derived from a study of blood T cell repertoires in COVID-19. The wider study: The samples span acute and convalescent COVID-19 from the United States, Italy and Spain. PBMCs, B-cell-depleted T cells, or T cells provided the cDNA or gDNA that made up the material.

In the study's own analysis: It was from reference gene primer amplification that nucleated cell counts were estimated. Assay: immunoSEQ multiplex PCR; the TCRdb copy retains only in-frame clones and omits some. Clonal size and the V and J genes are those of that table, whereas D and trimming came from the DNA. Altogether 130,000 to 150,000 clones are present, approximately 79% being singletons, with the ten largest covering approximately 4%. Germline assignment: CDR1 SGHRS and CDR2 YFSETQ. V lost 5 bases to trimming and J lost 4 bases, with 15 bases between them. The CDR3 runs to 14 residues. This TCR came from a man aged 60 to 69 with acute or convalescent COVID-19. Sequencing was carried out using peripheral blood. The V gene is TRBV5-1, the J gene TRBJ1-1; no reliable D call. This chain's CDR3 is CASSSQTGSTEAFF. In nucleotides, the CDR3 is TGCGCCAGCAGTTCCCAAACGGGGAGCACTGAAGCTTTCTTT.